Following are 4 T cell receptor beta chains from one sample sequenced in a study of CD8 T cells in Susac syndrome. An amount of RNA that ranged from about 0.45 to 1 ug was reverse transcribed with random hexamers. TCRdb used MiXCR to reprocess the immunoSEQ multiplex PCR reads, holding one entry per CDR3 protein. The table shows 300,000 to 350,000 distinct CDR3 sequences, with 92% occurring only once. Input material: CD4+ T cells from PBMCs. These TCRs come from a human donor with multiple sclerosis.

The CDR3 nucleotides are TGTGCCAGCAGGCAGGCGGGGACTAGCCCCAATGAGCAGTTCTTC. Its protein product is CASRQAGTSPNEQFF. The rearrangement joins TRBV14 to TRBJ2-1, with 9 bases identical to TRBD2. This CDR3 comprises 15 residues. Germline lookup yields CDR1 SGHDN and CDR2 FVKESK. Trimming removed 6 bases from V and 6 bases from J; junction bases left unmatched: 9.

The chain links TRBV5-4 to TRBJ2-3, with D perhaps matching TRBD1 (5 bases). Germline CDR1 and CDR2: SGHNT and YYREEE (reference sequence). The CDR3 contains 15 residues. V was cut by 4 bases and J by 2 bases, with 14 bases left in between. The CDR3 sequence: CASSPDQGYTDTQYF. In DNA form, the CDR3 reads TGTGCCAGCAGCCCGGACCAGGGATACACAGATACGCAGTATTTT.

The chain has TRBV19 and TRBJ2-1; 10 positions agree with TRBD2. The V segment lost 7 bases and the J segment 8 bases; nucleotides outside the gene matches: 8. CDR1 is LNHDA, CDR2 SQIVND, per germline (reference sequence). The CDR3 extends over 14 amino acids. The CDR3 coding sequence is TGTGCCAGTAAAAGCGGGAGGGCCAGGGATGAGCAGTTCTTC. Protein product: CASKSGRARDEQFF.

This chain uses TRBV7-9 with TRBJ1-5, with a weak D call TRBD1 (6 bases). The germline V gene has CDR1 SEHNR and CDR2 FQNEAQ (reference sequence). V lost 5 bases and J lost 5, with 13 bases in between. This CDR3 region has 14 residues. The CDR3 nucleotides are TGTGCCAGCAGCCGGGAGGGGGGATATCAGCCCCAGCATTTT. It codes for CASSREGGYQPQHF.